This T cell receptor beta chain was retrieved from a study of shared clonotypes between healthy human individuals. Study results and limitations: Among a few donors, roughly 5% of naive CD4 clonotypes were found in common. Sampling covered blood only; tissue repertoires likely differ.

Germline-derived CDR1 and CDR2 are MNHEY and SVGAGI. Losses at the gene ends were 6 bases for V and 4 bases for J; bases not matched to a gene: 11. CDR3 size: 15 residues. Notes on this clone: Antigen unknown.

Profiled with immunoSEQ multiplex PCR; TCRdb holds only in-frame clones, not every one. The sample holds about 2 million clones, 85% to 95% seen once. The material sequenced was naive CD4+ T cells sorted from blood. Regarding subset: CD45RA+ positively selected. This chain uses TRBV6-5 with TRBJ1-2, with 7 bases identical to TRBD1. This clonotype originated in a man aged 18 to 35 in good health. CDR3 residues: CASSQQGDSRYGYTF. CDR3 nucleotide sequence: TGTGCCAGCAGCCAGCAAGGGGACAGTCGCTATGGCTACACCTTC.